The 9 T cell receptor beta chains given below trace back to one sample, sequenced in a study of T cell responses to AZD1222 COVID-19 vaccine. Profiled with immunoSEQ multiplex PCR; TCRdb holds only in-frame clones, not every one. The sample yields 120,000 to 150,000 clones, around nine tenths seen once. Sequences were derived from peripheral blood, sampled 28 days after the second AZD1222 dose. The receptors come from an adult who received the AZD1222 COVID-19 vaccine.

This clone came up once. V is TRBV19 and J is TRBJ1-2; the D gene is possibly TRBD1 (5 bases). V shed 7 bases and J shed 6 bases, with 12 bases lying between them. Per germline, CDR1 LNHDA and CDR2 SQIVND (reference sequence). This CDR3 is built from 12 residues. CDR3 region: CASKSTADGYTF. The DNA for the CDR3 is TGTGCCAGTAAGTCGACAGCGGATGGCTACACCTTC.

There are a few counts of this clone. The chain links TRBV10-3 to TRBJ1-1; 9 bases are a match to TRBD1. The CDR3 sequence is 13 residues long. V was clipped by 7 bases and J by 3 bases; unmatched bases: 3. Germline-derived CDR1 and CDR2 are ENHRY and SYGVKD. CDR3 bases: TGTGCCATCAAGGACAGGGGATACACTGAAGCTTTCTTT. This encodes CAIKDRGYTEAFF.

This clone was observed a few times. The J gene is TRBJ1-1, the V gene TRBV6-1; weak D call: TRBD1 (6 bases). The CDR3 loop spans 13 amino acids. CDR1 and CDR2 from the germline V gene are MNHNS and SASEGT. The ends were cut back, 1 base at V and 5 bases at J, with 8 bases in the middle. The CDR3: CASSEVQGTEAFF. CDR3 in DNA: TGTGCCAGCAGTGAAGTACAGGGTACTGAAGCTTTCTTT.

The V gene is TRBV18, the J gene TRBJ2-3, with 10 bases fitting TRBD2. Looked up from germline, CDR1 is KGHSH and CDR2 is LQKENI. Unmatched junction bases numbered 7, after V lost 4 bases and J lost 6 bases. This CDR3 comprises 15 residues. The chain's CDR3 is CASSRASGSRDTQYF. CDR3 nucleotides: TGTGCCAGCTCACGCGCTAGCGGGAGCCGGGATACGCAGTATTTT.

CDR3 residues: CASSHPDRELNIQYF. The CDR3 DNA follows: TGTGCCAGCAGCCATCCGGACAGAGAGTTAAACATTCAGTACTTC. The J gene is TRBJ2-4, the V gene TRBV3-1 (or the pseudogene TRBV3-2), with D perhaps TRBD1 (6 bases). Germline lookup yields CDR1 LGHDT and CDR2 YNNKEL (reference sequence). CDR3 length: 15 residues. Deletions cut 3 bases from V and 6 bases from J, with 15 bases between.

V usage is TRBV5-8 and J usage is TRBJ1-5; TRBD1 aligns across 9 bases. This CDR3 has 19 residues. V lost 4 bases and J lost 6; bases outside the gene matches: 20. Germline V gene lookup returns CDR1 SGHTS and CDR2 YDEGEE. CDR3 sequence: CASSPSGDRALRGLQPQHF. CDR3 bases: TGTGCCAGCAGCCCCTCTGGGGACAGGGCTCTTAGGGGCCTTCAGCCCCAGCATTTT.

The chain couples TRBV4-1 to TRBJ2-1, with TRBD2 matching over 15 bases. The V and J ends lost 5 bases and 8 bases, in that order; junction bases with no gene match: 13. Germline loops: CDR1 MGHRA, CDR2 YSYEKL. The CDR3 runs 18 residues. CDR3 nucleotide sequence: TGCGCCAGCAGCACACGGACTAGCGGGAGGGCCCAGTACGATGAGCAGTTCTTC. Translated: CASSTRTSGRAQYDEQFF.

V usage is TRBV28 and J usage is TRBJ2-5; 7 nucleotides align to TRBD2. This CDR3 region has 21 residues. V shed 4 bases and J 0 bases; nucleotides not matched to a gene: 23. Germline assignment: CDR1 MDHEN and CDR2 SYDVKM. The DNA for the CDR3 is TGTGCCAGCAGTTGCTACCTCATGACGCGTTCCCTAGCGGTCGACCAAGAGACCCAGTACTTC. Translating gives CASSCYLMTRSLAVDQETQYF. Filled out from reference TRBV28 and TRBJ2-5, the complete variable domain reads DVKVTQSSRYLVKRTGEKVFLECVQDMDHENMFWYRQDPGLGLRLIYFSYDVKMKEKGDIPEGYSVSREKKERFSLILESASTNQTSMYLCASSCYLMTRSLAVDQETQYFGPGTRLLVL.

This sequence joins TRBV5-6 and TRBJ2-1; 12 bases agree with TRBD2. The V gene end was trimmed by 0 bases and the J gene end by 8 bases; junction bases not matched to a gene: 9. Germline lookup yields CDR1 SGHDT and CDR2 YYEEEE. This CDR3 spans 17 amino acids. CDR3 residues: CASSLARLAGVGDEQFF. CDR3 bases: TGTGCCAGCAGCTTGGCTCGACTAGCGGGAGTGGGCGATGAGCAGTTCTTC.